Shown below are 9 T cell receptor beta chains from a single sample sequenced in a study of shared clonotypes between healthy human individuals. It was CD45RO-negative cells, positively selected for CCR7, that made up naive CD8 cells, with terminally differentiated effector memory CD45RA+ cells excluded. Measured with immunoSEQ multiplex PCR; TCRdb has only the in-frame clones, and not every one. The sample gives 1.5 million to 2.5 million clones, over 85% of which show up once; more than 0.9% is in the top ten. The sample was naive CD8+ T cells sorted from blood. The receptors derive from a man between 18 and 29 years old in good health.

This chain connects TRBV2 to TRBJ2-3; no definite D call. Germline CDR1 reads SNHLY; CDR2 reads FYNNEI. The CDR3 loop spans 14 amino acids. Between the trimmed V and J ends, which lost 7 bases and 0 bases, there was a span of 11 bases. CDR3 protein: CASTEKTSTDTQYF. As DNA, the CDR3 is TGTGCCAGCACGGAGAAGACGAGCACAGATACGCAGTATTTT.

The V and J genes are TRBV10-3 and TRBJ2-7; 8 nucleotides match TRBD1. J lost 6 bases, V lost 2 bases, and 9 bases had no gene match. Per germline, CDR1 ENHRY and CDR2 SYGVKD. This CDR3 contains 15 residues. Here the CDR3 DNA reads TGTGCCATCAGTGAGCCCGCAGGGGGCCAGGTCGAGCAGTACTTC. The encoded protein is CAISEPAGGQVEQYF.

The CDR3 here is CASSSRGLTTYNSPLHF. CDR3 nucleotides: TGTGCCAGCAGCTCCCGTGGGTTGACCACCTATAATTCACCCCTCCACTTT. This sequence joins TRBV9 and TRBJ1-6, with D uncertain. Deletions cut 4 bases from V and 2 bases from J, with 16 bases between. Germline V lookup: CDR1 SGDLS, CDR2 YYNGEE. The CDR3 is 17 residues long.

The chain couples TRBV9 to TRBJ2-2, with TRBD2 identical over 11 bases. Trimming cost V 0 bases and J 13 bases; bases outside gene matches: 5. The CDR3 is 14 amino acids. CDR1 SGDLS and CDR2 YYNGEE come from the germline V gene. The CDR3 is CASSVAGLAGWLFF. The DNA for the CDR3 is TGTGCCAGCAGCGTAGCTGGACTAGCGGGTTGGCTGTTTTTT. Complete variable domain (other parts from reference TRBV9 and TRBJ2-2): DSGVTQTPKHLITATGQRVTLRCSPRSGDLSVYWYQQSLDQGLQFLIQYYNGEERAKGNILERFSAQQFPDLHSELNLSSLELGDSALYFCASSVAGLAGWLFFGEGSRLTVL.

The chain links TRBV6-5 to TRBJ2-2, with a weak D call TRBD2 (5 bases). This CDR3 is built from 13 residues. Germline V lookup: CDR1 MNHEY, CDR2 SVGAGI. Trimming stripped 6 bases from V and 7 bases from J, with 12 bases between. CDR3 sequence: CASSPGGRGELFF. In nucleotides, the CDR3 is TGTGCCAGCAGCCCAGGAGGTCGCGGGGAGCTGTTTTTT.

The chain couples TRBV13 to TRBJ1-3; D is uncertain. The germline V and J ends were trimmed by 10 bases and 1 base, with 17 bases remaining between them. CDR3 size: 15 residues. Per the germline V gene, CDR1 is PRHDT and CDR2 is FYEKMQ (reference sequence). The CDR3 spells CATLEHKLSGNTIYF. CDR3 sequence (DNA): TGTGCCACTCTGGAACACAAGCTTTCTGGAAACACCATATATTTT.

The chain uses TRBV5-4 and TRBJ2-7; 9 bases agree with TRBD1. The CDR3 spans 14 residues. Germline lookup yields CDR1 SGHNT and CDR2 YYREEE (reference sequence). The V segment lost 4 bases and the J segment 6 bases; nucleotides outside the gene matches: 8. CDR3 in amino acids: CASSRDRELGEQYF. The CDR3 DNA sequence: TGTGCCAGCAGCAGGGACAGGGAACTTGGCGAGCAGTACTTC. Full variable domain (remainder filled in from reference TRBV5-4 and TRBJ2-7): ETGVTQSPTHLIKTRGQQVTLRCSSQSGHNTVSWYQQALGQGPQFIFQYYREEENGRGNFPPRFSGLQFPNYSSELNVNALELDDSALYLCASSRDRELGEQYFGPGTRLTVT.

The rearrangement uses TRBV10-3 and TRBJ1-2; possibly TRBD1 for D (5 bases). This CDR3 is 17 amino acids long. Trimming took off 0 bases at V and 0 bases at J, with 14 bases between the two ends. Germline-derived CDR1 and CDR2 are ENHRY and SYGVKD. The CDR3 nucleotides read TGTGCCATCAGTGAGTCAGCGAGGGAGGGGCCTAACTATGGCTACACCTTC. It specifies CAISESAREGPNYGYTF.

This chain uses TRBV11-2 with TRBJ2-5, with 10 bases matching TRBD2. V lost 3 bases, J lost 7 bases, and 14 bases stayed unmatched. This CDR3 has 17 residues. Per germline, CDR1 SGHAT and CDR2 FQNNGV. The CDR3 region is CASSFSSTSGEMGTQYF. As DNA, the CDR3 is TGTGCCAGCAGCTTCTCCTCCACTAGCGGGGAAATGGGGACCCAGTACTTC.